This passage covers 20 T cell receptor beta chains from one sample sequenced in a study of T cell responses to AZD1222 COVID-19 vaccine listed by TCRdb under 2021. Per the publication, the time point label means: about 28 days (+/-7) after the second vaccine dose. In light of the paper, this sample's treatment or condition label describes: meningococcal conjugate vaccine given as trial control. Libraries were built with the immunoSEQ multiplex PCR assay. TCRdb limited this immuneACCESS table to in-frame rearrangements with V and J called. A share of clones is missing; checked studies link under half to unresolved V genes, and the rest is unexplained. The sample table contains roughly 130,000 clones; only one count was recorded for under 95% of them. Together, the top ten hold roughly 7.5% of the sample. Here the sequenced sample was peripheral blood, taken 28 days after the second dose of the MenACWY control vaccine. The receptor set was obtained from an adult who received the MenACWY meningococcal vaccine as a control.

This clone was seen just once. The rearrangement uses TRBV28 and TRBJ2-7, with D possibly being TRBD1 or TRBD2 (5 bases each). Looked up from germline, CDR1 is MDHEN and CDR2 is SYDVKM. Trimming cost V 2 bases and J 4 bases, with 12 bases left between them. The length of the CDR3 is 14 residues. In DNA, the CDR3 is TGTGCCAGCAGTTTAGGGGGTCCTGGGTACGAGCAGTACTTC. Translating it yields CASSLGGPGYEQYF.

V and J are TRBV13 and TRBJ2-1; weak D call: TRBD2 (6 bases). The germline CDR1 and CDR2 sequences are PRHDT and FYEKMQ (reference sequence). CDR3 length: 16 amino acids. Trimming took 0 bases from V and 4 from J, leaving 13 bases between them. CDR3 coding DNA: TGTGCCAGCAGCTTAGGCACCGGGACTGGGTACAATGAGCAGTTCTTC. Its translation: CASSLGTGTGYNEQFF. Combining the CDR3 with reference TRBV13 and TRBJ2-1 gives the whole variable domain AAGVIQSPRHLIKEKRETATLKCYPIPRHDTVYWYQQGPGQDPQFLISFYEKMQSDKGSIPDRFSAQQFSDYHSELNMSSLELGDSALYFCASSLGTGTGYNEQFFGPGTRLTVL.

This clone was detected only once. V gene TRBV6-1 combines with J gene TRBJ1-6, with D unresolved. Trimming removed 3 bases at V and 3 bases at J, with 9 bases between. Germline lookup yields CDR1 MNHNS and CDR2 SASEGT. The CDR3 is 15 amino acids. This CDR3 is CASSEDGVYNSPLHF. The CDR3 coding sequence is TGTGCCAGCAGTGAGGATGGGGTCTATAATTCACCCCTCCACTTT.

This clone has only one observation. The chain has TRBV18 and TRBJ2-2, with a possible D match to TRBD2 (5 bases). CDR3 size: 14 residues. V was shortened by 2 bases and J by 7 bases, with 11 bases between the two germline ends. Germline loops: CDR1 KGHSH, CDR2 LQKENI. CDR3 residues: CASSPSPGSGELFF. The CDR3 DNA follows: TGTGCCAGCTCACCATCCCCGGGGAGCGGGGAGCTGTTTTTT.

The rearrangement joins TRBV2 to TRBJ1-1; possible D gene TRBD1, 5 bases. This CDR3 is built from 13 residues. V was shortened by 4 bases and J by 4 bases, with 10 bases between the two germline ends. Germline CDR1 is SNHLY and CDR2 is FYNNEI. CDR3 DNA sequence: TGTGCCAGCAGTGTAGAGGGGTCCACTGAAGCTTTCTTT. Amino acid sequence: CASSVEGSTEAFF. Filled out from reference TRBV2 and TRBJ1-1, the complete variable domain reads EPEVTQTPSHQVTQMGQEVILRCVPISNHLYFYWYRQILGQKVEFLVSFYNNEISEKSEIFDDQFSVERPDGSNFTLKIRSTKLEDSAMYFCASSVEGSTEAFFGQGTRLTVV.

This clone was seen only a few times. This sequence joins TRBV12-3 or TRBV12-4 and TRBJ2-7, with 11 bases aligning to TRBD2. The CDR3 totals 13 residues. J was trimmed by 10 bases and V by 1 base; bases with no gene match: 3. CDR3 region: CASSLELAGDQYF. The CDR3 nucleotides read TGTGCCAGCAGTTTAGAACTAGCGGGAGACCAGTACTTC.

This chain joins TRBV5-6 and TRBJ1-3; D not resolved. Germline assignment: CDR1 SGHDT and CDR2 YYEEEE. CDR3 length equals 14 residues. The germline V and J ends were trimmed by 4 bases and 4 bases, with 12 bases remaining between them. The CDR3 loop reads CASSLPTAGNTIYF. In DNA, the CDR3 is TGTGCCAGCAGCCTACCGACGGCCGGAAACACCATATATTTT.

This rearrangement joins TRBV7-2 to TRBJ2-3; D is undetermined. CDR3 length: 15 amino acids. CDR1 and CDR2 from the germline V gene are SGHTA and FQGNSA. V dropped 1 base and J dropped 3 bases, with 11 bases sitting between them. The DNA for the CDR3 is TGTGCCAGCAGCTTAGTAGGGCTTACGACAGATACGCAGTATTTT. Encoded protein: CASSLVGLTTDTQYF.

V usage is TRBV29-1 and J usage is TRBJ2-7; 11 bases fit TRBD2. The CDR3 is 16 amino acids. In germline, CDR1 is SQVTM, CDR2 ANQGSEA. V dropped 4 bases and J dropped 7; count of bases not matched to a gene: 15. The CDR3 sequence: CSVGGSDSGRAGEQYF. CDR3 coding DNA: TGCAGCGTTGGCGGGTCCGATAGCGGGAGGGCCGGGGAGCAGTACTTC.

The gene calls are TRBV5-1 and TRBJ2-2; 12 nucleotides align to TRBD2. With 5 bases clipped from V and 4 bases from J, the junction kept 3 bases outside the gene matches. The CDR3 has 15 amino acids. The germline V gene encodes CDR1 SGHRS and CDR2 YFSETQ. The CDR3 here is CASRKTSGSTGELFF. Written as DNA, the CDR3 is TGCGCCAGCAGAAAGACTAGCGGGAGCACCGGGGAGCTGTTTTTT.

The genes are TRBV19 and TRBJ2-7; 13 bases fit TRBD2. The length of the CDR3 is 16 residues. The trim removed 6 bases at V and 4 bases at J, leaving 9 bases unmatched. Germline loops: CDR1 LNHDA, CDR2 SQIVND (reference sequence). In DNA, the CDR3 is TGTGCCAGTAGCCGCGGACTAGCGGGAGAAGTTTACGAGCAGTACTTC. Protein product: CASSRGLAGEVYEQYF.

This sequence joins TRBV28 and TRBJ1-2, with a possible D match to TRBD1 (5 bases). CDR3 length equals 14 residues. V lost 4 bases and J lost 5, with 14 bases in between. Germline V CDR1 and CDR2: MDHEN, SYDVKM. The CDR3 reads CASSSQQAPYGYTF. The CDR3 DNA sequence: TGTGCCAGCAGTTCCCAACAGGCCCCGTATGGCTACACCTTC.

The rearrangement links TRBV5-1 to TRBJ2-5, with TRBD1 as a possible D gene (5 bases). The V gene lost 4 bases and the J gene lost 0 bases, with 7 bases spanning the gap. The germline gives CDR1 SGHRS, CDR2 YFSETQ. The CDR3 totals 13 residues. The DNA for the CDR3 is TGCGCCAGCAGCAAGGACAACCAAGAGACCCAGTACTTC. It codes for CASSKDNQETQYF.

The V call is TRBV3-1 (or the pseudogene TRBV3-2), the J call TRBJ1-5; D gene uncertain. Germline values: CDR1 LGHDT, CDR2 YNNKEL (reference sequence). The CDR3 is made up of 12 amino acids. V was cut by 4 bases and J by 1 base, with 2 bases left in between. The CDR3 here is CASSRSNQPQHF. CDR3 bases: TGTGCCAGCAGCCGAAGCAATCAGCCCCAGCATTTT.

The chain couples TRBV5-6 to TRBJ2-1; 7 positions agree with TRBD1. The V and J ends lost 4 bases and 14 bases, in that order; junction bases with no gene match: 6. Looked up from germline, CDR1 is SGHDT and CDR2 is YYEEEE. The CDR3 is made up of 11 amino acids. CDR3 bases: TGTGCCAGCAGCCATCCTACAGGGGAGTTCTTC. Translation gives CASSHPTGEFF. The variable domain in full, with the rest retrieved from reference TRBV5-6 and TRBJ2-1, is DAGVTQSPTHLIKTRGQQVTLRCSPKSGHDTVSWYQQALGQGPQFIFQYYEEEERQRGNFPDRFSGHQFPNYSSELNVNALLLGDSALYLCASSHPTGEFFGPGTRLTVL.

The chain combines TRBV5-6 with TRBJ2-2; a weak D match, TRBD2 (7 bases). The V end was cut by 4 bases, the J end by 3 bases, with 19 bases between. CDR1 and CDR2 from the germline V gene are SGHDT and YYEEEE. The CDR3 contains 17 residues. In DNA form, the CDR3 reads TGTGCCAGCAGCCTCCTGGGGGGGGCTGAGGACACCGGGGAGCTGTTTTTT. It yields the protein CASSLLGGAEDTGELFF.

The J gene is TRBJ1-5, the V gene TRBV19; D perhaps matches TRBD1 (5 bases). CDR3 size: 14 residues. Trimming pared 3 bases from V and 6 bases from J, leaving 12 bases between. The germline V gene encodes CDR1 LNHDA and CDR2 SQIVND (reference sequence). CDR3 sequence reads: CASSITGWGQPQHF. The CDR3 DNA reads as TGTGCCAGTAGTATCACAGGATGGGGTCAGCCCCAGCATTTT.

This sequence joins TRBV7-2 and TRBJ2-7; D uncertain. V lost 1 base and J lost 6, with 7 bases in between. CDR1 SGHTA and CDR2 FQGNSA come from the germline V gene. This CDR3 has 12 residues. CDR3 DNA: TGTGCCAGCAGCTTAGATTGGGGCGAGCAGTACTTC. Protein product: CASSLDWGEQYF.

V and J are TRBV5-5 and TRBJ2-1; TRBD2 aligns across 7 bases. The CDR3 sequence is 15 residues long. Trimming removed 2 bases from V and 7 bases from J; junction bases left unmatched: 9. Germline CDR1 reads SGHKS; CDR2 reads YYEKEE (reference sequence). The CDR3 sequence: CASSFTSVGTNEQFF. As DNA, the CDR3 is TGTGCCAGCAGCTTTACTAGCGTAGGGACGAATGAGCAGTTCTTC. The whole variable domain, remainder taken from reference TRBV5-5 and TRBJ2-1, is DAGVTQSPTHLIKTRGQQVTLRCSPISGHKSVSWYQQVLGQGPQFIFQYYEKEERGRGNFPDRFSARQFPNYSSELNVNALLLGDSALYLCASSFTSVGTNEQFFGPGTRLTVL.

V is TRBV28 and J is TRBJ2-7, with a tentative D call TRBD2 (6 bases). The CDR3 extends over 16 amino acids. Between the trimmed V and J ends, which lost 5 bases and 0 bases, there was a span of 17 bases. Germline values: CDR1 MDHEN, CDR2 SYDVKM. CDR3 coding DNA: TGTGCCAGCAGTCCCCCCTGGGGACTCATCTCCTACGAGCAGTACTTC. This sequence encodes CASSPPWGLISYEQYF.